The 7 T cell receptor beta chains below come from one sample, sequenced in a study of relationships among human T cell subsets (dated 2010 in TCRdb). Following the CD25, CD56 and CD294 bead selections, the CD4+CD25-CD294- flow-through was collected as the Th1 cells. Receptor libraries were prepared by multiplex PCR. Sequencing took place on a 454 GS FLX. TCR alpha and beta CDR3 regions were amplified from mRNA by semiquantitative ARM-PCR. In ARM-PCR, tagged nested gene-specific primers were used first, and exponential amplification was then carried out by communal superprimers. Using fastp trimming at Q25 and MiXCR clonotype assembly, TCRdb reanalyzed the public sequencing data and kept in-frame beta chains. Rows are unified per CDR3 protein, each entry keeping the most common DNA and genes. Counted in this sample were roughly 13,000 distinct CDR3 sequences; approximately 67% of them appeared once. The ten largest clones take up 25% to 30% of the sample.

The sequenced material came from CD4+ Th1 cells sorted from blood. Read against the paper, the sample's cell subset or site label means: CD4+CD25-CD294- T helper 1 cells. These receptors were obtained from a middle-aged man in good health.

CDR3 sequence reads: CASSSTSYNEQFF. The CDR3 nucleotides are TGTGCCAGCAGTTCGACCTCGTACAATGAGCAGTTCTTC. J is TRBJ2-1 and V is TRBV11-2; no clear D gene. The CDR3 totals 13 residues. V dropped 6 bases and J dropped 4 bases, with 10 bases sitting between them. Germline V gives CDR1 SGHAT, CDR2 FQNNGV.

This chain connects TRBV6-6 to TRBJ2-2; perhaps TRBD2 as D (6 bases). CDR3 length equals 12 residues. V gave up 8 bases and J gave up 7 bases, with 11 bases separating them. Germline CDR1 is MNHNY and CDR2 is SVGAGI (reference sequence). Here the CDR3 reads CASGGPNGELFF. The CDR3 DNA reads TGTGCCAGCGGAGGGCCCAACGGGGAGCTGTTTTTT.

This rearrangement joins TRBV19 to TRBJ2-7; D is unclear. There are 11 residues in the CDR3. Trimming took off 5 bases at V and 3 bases at J, with 5 bases between the two ends. Germline CDR1 reads LNHDA; CDR2 reads SQIVND (reference sequence). CDR3 nucleotide sequence: TGTGCCAGTAGTGCGGACTACGAGCAGTACTTC. Translating gives CASSADYEQYF.

Details on this clonotype: This may arise from a read error, as a much more abundant clone is one base away. This sequence joins TRBV11-2 and TRBJ2-6, with 8 bases that match TRBD2. This CDR3 comprises 17 residues. Germline V gene sequence: CDR1 SGHAT, CDR2 FQNNGV. For the CDR3, the DNA is TGTGCCAGCAGCTTGGCTAGCGGGTACTCTGGGGCCAACGTCCTGATTTTC. Translated: CASSLASGYSGANVLIF. The variable domain in full, with the rest retrieved from reference TRBV11-2 and TRBJ2-6, is EAGVAQSPRYKIIEKRQSVAFWCNPISGHATLYWYQQILGQGPKLLIQFQNNGVVDDSQLPKDRFSAERLKGVDSTLKIQPAKLEDSAVYLCASSLASGYSGANVLIFGAGSRLTVL.

In this sample, this clonotype turned up once. This rearrangement joins TRBV20-1 to TRBJ2-7; 8 positions match TRBD2. V was pared by 1 base and J by 2 bases, with 4 bases of the junction left unmatched. This CDR3 has 14 amino acids. Germline CDR1 is DFQATT and CDR2 is SNEGSKA (reference sequence). CDR3 loop: CSARATSGTYEQYF. CDR3 bases: TGCAGTGCTAGAGCTACTAGCGGAACCTACGAGCAGTACTTC.

This clonotype was counted between two and nine times. The chain uses TRBV29-1 and TRBJ1-1, with D possibly being TRBD1 (6 bases). The length of the CDR3 is 13 residues. V lost 2 bases to trimming and J lost 5 bases, with 12 bases between them. Germline V gives CDR1 SQVTM, CDR2 ANQGSEA. The CDR3 DNA reads as TGCAGCGTTGAAAAAGCAGGGGATACTGAAGCTTTCTTT. Translated: CSVEKAGDTEAFF.

This chain connects TRBV7-9 to TRBJ2-7; tentatively, D is TRBD1 (5 bases). Trimming pared 4 bases from V and 6 bases from J, leaving 10 bases between. CDR3 length: 12 amino acids. Germline CDR1 reads SEHNR; CDR2 reads FQNEAQ (reference sequence). CDR3 sequence: CASSYDRGEQYF. The DNA of the CDR3 is TGTGCCAGCAGCTACGACAGAGGCGAGCAGTACTTC.